This TCR beta chain was identified in a study of blood T cell repertoires in COVID-19. The study assigned cohorts using participant-reported clinical history. Only in-frame clones appear in the TCRdb table, and some are missing; sequencing was by immunoSEQ multiplex PCR. The table has approximately 280,000 clones, almost 90% seen once. V lost 4 bases, J lost 2 bases, and 6 bases stayed unmatched. CDR1 is LGHNA and CDR2 is YNFKEQ in the germline V gene. This CDR3 contains 16 residues. The sequencing input was PBMCs or T cells enriched from blood (not recorded which). The V gene is TRBV4-2, the J gene TRBJ2-3, with 10 bases aligning to TRBD1. This sequence was found in a woman between 18 and 29 years old with acute COVID-19. CDR3: CASSPRDRGNTDTQYF. The CDR3 bases are TGTGCCAGCAGCCCCCGGGACAGGGGAAACACAGATACGCAGTATTTT.